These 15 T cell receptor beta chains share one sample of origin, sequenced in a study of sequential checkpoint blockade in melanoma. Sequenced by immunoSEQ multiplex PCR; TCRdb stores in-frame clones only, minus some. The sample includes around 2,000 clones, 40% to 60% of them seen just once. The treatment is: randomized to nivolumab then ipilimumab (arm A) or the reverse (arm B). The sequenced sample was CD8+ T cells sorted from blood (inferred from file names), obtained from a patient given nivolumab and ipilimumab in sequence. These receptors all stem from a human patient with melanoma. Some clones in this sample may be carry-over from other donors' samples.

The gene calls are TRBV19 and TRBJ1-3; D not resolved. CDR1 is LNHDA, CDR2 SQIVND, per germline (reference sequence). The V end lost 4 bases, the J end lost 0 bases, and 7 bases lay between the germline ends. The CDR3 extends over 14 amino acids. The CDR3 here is CASSTSYSGNTIYF. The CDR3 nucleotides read TGTGCCAGTAGTACCAGTTACTCTGGAAACACCATATATTTT. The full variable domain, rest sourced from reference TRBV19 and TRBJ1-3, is DGGITQSPKYLFRKEGQNVTLSCEQNLNHDAMYWYRQDPGQGLRLIYYSQIVNDFQKGDIAEGYSVSREKKESFPLTVTSAQKNPTAFYLCASSTSYSGNTIYFGEGSWLTVV.

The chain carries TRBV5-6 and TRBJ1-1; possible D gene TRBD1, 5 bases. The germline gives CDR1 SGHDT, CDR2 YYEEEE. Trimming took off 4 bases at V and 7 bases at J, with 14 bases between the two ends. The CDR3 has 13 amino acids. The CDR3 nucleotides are TGTGCCAGCAGCCGCCCTACGCAGGGTGAAGCTTTCTTT. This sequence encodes CASSRPTQGEAFF. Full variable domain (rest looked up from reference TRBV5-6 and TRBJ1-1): DAGVTQSPTHLIKTRGQQVTLRCSPKSGHDTVSWYQQALGQGPQFIFQYYEEEERQRGNFPDRFSGHQFPNYSSELNVNALLLGDSALYLCASSRPTQGEAFFGQGTRLTVV.

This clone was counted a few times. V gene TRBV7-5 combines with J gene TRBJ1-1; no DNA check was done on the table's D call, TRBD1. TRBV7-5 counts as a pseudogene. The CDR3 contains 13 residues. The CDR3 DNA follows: TGTGCCAGCAGCCGCCCTACGCAGGGTGAAGCTTTCTTT. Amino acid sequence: CASSRPTQGEAFF.

DNA of the CDR3: TGTGCCAGCAGCGCCACAGGGTGGGGGCCCTACGAGCAGTACTTC. Protein product: CASSATGWGPYEQYF. This chain uses TRBV9 with TRBJ2-7; maybe TRBD1 (6 bases). CDR3 length: 15 residues. The germline V gene has CDR1 SGDLS and CDR2 YYNGEE. Trimming removed 3 bases from V and 2 bases from J, with 15 bases in between.

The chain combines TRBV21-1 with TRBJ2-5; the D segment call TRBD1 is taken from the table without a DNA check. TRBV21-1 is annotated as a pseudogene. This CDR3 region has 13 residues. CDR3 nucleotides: TGTGCCAGCAGCAAAGCAGGGGGCGAGACCCAGTACTTC. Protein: CASSKAGGETQYF.

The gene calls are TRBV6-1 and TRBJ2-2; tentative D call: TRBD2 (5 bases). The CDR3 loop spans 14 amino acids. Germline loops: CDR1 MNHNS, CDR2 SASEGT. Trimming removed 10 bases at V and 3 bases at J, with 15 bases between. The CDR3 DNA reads TGTGCCACCGACCTTGGGCGGGACACCGGGGAGCTGTTTTTT. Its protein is CATDLGRDTGELFF.

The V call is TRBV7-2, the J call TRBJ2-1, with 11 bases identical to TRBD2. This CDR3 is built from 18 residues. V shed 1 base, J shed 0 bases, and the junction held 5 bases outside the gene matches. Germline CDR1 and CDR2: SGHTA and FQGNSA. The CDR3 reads CASSLVVAGGLSYNEQFF. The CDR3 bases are TGTGCCAGCAGCTTAGTGGTAGCGGGGGGGCTCTCCTACAATGAGCAGTTCTTC.

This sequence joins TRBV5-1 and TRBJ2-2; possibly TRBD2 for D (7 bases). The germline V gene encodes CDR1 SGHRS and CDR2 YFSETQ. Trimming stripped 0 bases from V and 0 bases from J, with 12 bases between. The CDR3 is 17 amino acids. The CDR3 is CASSLDRGAANTGELFF. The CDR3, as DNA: TGCGCCAGCAGCTTGGACCGGGGGGCAGCGAACACCGGGGAGCTGTTTTTT. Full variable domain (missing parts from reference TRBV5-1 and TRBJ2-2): KAGVTQTPRYLIKTRGQQVTLSCSPISGHRSVSWYQQTPGQGLQFLFEYFSETQRNKGNFPGRFSGRQFSNSRSEMNVSTLELGDSALYLCASSLDRGAANTGELFFGEGSRLTVL.

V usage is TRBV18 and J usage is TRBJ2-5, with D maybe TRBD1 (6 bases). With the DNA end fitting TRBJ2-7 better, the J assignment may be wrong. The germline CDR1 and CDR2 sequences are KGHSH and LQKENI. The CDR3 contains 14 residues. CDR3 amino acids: CASSQTGPYYEQYF. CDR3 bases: TGTGCCAGCTCTCAGACAGGACCGTACTACGAGCAGTACTTC.

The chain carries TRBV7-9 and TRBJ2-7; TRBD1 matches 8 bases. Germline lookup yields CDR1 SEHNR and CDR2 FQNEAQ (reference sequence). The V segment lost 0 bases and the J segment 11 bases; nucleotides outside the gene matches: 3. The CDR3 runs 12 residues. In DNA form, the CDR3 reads TGTGCCAGCAGCTTAGCGTCGACAGGGGAGTACTTC. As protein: CASSLASTGEYF. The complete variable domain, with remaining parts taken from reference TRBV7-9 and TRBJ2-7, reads DTGVSQNPRHKITKRGQNVTFRCDPISEHNRLYWYRQTLGQGPEFLTYFQNEAQLEKSRLLSDRFSAERPKGSFSTLEIQRTEQGDSAMYLCASSLASTGEYFGPGTRLTVT.

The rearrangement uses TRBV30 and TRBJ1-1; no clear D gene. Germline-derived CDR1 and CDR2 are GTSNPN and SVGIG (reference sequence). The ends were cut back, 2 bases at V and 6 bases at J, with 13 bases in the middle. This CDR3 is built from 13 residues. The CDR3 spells CAWSKSLRAEAFF. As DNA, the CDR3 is TGTGCCTGGAGTAAGAGCCTTAGAGCTGAAGCTTTCTTT.

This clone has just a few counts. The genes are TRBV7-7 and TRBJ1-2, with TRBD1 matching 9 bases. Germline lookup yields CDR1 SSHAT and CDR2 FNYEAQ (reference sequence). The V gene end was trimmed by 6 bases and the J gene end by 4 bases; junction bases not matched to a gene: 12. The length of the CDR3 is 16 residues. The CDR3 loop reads CASSPTTGTGTYGYTF. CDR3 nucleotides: TGTGCCAGCAGTCCCACCACCGGGACAGGGACCTATGGCTACACCTTC.

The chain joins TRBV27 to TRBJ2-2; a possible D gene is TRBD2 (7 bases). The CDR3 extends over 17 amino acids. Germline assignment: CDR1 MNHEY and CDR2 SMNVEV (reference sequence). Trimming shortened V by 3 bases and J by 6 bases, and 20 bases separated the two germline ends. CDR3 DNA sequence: TGTGCCAGCAGTTTTTGGGCGGGGGCGTCCCGAGCCGGGGAGCTGTTTTTT. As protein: CASSFWAGASRAGELFF.

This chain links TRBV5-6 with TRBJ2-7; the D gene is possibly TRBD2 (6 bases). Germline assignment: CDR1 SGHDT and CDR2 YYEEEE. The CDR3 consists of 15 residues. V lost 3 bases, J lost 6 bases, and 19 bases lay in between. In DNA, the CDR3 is TGTGCCAGCAGCTCTCCCGGGGGAACTGCCTCCGAGCAGTACTTC. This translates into CASSSPGGTASEQYF. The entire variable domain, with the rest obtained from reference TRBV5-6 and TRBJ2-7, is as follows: DAGVTQSPTHLIKTRGQQVTLRCSPKSGHDTVSWYQQALGQGPQFIFQYYEEEERQRGNFPDRFSGHQFPNYSSELNVNALLLGDSALYLCASSSPGGTASEQYFGPGTRLTVT.

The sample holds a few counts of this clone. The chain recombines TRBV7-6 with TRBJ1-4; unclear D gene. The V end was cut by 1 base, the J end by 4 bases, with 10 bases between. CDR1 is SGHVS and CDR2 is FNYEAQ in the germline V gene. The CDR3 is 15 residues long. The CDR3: CASSLGGQHNEKLFF. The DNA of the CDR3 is TGTGCCAGCAGCTTAGGAGGCCAGCATAATGAAAAACTGTTTTTT. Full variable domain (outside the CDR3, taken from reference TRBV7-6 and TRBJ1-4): GAGVSQSPRYKVTKRGQDVALRCDPISGHVSLYWYRQALGQGPEFLTYFNYEAQQDKSGLPNDRFSAERPEGSISTLTIQRTEQRDSAMYRCASSLGGQHNEKLFFGSGTQLSVL.